This entry concerns a single TCR beta chain. These data originate in a study of blood T cell repertoires in COVID-19. The overall study: The origin of the acute and convalescent COVID-19 samples was the United States, Italy and Spain. T cells, B-cell-depleted T cells, or PBMCs provided the cDNA or gDNA that served as material.

Study processing details: Scientists estimated how many nucleated cells there were by amplifying reference gene primers. Generated by immunoSEQ multiplex PCR, the TCRdb table keeps only in-frame clones and is missing some. The V and J calls and clone size were taken over from that table, and D and trimming were inferred from the DNA. This sample carries roughly 140,000 clones, 76% of them seen once, and the ten largest clones take about 4%. With V trimmed by 6 bases and J by 4 bases, 3 bases remained unmatched. In germline, CDR1 is SNHLY, CDR2 FYNNEI. CDR3 length: 14 residues. The chain joins TRBV2 to TRBJ1-5, with TRBD1 matching 10 bases. Sequences were obtained from peripheral blood. The receptor was isolated from a woman older than 75 with acute or convalescent COVID-19. The CDR3 nucleotides are TGTGCCAGCAGGACAGGGGGCAGAAATCAGCCCCAGCATTTT. Translating it yields CASRTGGRNQPQHF.